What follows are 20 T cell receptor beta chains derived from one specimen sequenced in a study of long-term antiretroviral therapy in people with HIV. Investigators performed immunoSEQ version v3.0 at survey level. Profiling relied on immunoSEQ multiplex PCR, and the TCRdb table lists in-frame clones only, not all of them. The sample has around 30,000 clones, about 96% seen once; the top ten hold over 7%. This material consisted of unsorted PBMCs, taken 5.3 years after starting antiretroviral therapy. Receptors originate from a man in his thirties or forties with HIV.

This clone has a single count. The CDR3 loop is CASSQPRDSTGELFF. CDR3 nucleotide sequence: TGCGCCAGCAGCCAACCCCGGGACAGCACCGGGGAGCTGTTTTTT. The chain combines TRBV4-1 with TRBJ2-2; 7 nucleotides line up with TRBD1. The germline V gene encodes CDR1 MGHRA and CDR2 YSYEKL. The CDR3 loop spans 15 amino acids. With 2 bases clipped from V and 4 bases from J, the junction kept 4 bases outside the gene matches.

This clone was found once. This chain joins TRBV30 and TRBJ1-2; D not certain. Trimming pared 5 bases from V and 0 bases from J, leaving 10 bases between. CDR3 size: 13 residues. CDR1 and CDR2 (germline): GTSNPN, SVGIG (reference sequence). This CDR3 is CAWDSPANYGYTF. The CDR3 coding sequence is TGTGCCTGGGACTCACCCGCTAACTATGGCTACACCTTC.

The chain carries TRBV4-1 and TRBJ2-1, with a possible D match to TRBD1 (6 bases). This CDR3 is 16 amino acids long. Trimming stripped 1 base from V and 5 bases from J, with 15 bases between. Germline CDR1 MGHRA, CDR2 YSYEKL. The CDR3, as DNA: TGCGCCAGCAGCCAAGTAGGCAGGGGCAAGGACAATGAGCAGTTCTTC. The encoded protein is CASSQVGRGKDNEQFF.

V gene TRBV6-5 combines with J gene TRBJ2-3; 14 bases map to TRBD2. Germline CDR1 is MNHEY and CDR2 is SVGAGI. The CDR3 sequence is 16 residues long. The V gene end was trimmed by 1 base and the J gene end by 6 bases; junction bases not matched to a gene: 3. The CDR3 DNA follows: TGTGCCAGCAGTTACTGGACTAGCGGGGGGTCGGATACGCAGTATTTT. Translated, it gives CASSYWTSGGSDTQYF.

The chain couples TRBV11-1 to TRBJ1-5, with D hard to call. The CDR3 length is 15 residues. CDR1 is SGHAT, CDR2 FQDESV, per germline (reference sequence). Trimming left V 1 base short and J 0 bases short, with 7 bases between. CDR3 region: CASSLDGYSNQPQHF. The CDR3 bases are TGTGCCAGCAGCTTAGACGGATATAGCAATCAGCCCCAGCATTTT.

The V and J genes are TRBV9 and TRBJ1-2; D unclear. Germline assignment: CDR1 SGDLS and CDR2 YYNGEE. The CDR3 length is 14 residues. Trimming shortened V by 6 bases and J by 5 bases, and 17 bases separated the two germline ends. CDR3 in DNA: TGTGCCAGCACCTCTGGTAGGAGGATTTATGGCTACACCTTC. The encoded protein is CASTSGRRIYGYTF. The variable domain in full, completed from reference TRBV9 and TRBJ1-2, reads DSGVTQTPKHLITATGQRVTLRCSPRSGDLSVYWYQQSLDQGLQFLIQYYNGEERAKGNILERFSAQQFPDLHSELNLSSLELGDSALYFCASTSGRRIYGYTFGSGTRLTVV.

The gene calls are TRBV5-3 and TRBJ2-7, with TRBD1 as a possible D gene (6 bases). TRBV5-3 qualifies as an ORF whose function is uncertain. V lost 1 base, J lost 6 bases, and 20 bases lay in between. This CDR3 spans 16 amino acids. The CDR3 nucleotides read TGTGCCAGAAGCTTGTTAGCCAGGGACATTACGGGCGAGCAGTACTTC. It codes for CARSLLARDITGEQYF.

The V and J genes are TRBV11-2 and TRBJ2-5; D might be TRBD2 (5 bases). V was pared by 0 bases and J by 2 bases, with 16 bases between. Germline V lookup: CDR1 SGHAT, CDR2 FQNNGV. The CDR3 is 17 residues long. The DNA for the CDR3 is TGTGCCAGCAGCTTAGAAGCCGGGGTGGGCGGACAAGAGACCCAGTACTTC. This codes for CASSLEAGVGGQETQYF.

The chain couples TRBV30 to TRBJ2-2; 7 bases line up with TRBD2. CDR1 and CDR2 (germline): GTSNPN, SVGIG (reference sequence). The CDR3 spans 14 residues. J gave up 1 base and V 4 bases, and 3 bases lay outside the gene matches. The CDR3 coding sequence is TGTGCCTGGAAGCGGGGAGAGAACACCGGGGAGCTGTTTTTT. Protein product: CAWKRGENTGELFF.

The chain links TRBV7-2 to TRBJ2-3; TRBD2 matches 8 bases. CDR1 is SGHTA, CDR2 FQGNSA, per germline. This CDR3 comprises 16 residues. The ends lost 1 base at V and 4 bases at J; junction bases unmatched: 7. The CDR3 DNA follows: TGTGCCAGCAGCTTAGAGAGCCGTAGCGGGGCAGATACGCAGTATTTT. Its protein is CASSLESRSGADTQYF.

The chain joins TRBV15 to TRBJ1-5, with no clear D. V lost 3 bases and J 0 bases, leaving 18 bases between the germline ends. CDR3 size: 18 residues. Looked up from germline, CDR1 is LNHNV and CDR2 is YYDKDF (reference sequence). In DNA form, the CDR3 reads TGTGCCACCAGCAGGAGATTTTTACCCTGGGGTAGCAATCAGCCCCAGCATTTT. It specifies CATSRRFLPWGSNQPQHF.

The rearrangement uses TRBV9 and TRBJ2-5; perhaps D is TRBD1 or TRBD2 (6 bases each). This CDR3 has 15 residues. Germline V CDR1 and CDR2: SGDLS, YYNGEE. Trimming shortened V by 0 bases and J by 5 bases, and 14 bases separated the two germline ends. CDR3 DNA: TGTGCCAGCAGCGTAGAGGGGGGACTTGGTGAGACCCAGTACTTC. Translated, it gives CASSVEGGLGETQYF.

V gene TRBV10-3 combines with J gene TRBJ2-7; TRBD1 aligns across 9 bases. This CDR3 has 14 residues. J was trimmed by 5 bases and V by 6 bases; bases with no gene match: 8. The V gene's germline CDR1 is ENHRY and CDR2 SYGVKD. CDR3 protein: CAIRIGQGNNEQYF. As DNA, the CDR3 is TGTGCCATCAGAATCGGACAGGGGAATAACGAGCAGTACTTC.

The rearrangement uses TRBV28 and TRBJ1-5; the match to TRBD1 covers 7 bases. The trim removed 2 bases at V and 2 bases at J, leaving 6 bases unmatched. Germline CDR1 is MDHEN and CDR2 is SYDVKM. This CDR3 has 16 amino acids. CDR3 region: CASSLDRTGGNQPQHF. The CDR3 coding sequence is TGTGCCAGCAGTTTAGATCGAACAGGGGGCAATCAGCCCCAGCATTTT.

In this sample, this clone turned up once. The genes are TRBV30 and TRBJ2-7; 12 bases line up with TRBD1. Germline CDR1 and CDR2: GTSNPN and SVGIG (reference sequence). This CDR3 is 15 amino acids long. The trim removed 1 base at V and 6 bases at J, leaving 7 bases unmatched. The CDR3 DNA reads TGTGCCTGGAGTGCTCCGGGACAGGGGGCAGGCGAGCAGTACTTC. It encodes CAWSAPGQGAGEQYF.

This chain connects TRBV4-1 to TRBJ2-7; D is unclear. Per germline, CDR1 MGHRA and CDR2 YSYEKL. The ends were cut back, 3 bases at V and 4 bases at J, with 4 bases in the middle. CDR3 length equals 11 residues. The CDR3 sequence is CASSHEYEQYF. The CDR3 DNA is TGCGCCAGCAGCCACGAGTACGAGCAGTACTTC.

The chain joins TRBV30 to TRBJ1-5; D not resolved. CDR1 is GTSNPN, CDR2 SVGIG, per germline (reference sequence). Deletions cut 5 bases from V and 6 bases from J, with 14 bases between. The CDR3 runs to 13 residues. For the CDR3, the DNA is TGTGCCTGGTCCCCGGGGATAGGTCAGCCCCAGCATTTT. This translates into CAWSPGIGQPQHF.

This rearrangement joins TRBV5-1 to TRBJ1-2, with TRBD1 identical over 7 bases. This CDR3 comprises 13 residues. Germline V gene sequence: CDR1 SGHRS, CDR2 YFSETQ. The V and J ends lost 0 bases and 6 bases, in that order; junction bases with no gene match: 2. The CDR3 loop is CASSLATGDGYTF. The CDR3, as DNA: TGCGCCAGCAGCTTGGCTACAGGGGATGGCTACACCTTC.

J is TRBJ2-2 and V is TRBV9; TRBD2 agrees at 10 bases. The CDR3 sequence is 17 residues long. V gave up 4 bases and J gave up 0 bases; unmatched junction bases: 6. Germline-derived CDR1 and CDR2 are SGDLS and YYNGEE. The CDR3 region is CASSLRTSGANTGELFF. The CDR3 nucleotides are TGTGCCAGCAGCCTGAGGACTAGCGGCGCGAACACCGGGGAGCTGTTTTTT.

The CDR3 nucleotides are TGTGCCAGCAGTCCCAACTTGGGGAACACTGAAGCTTTCTTT. Its protein is CASSPNLGNTEAFF. The V call is TRBV6-5, the J call TRBJ1-1; D ambiguous. Germline CDR1 is MNHEY and CDR2 is SVGAGI. The CDR3 spans 14 residues. Deletions cut 5 bases from V and 1 base from J, with 11 bases between.